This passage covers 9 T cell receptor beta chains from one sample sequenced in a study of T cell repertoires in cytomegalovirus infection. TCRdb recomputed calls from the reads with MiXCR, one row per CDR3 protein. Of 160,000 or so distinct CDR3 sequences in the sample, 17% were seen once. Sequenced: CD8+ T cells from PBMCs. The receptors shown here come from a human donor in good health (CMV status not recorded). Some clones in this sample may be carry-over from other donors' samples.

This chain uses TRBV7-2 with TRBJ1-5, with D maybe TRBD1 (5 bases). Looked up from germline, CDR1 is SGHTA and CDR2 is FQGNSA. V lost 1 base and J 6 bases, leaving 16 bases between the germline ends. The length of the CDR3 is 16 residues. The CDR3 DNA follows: TGTGCCAGCAGCTTAGGGCCGGTGGGGGAAAGTCAGCCCCAGCATTTT. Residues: CASSLGPVGESQPQHF.

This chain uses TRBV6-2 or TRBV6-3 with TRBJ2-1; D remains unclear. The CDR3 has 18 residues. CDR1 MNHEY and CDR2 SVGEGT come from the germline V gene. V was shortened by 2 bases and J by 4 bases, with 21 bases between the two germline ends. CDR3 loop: CASSYTFDTSELYNEQFF. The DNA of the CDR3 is TGTGCCAGCAGTTACACTTTTGACACCTCGGAACTTTACAATGAGCAGTTCTTC.

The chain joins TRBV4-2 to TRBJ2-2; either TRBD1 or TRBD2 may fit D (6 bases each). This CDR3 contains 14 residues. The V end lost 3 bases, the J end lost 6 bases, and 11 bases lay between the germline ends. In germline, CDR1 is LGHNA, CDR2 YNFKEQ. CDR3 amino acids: CASSQTRGSGELFF. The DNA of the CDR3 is TGTGCCAGCAGCCAGACTAGGGGGTCCGGGGAGCTGTTTTTT.

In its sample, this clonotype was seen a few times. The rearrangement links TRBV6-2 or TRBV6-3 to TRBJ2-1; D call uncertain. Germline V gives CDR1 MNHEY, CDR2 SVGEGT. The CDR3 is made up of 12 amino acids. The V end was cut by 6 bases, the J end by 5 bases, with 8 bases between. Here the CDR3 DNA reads TGTGCCAGCAGCCCACTAAACAATGAGCAGTTCTTC. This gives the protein CASSPLNNEQFF.

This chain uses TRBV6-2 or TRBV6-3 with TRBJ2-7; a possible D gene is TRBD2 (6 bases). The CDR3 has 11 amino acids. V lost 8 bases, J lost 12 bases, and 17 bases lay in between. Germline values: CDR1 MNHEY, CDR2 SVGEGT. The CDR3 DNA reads TGTGCCAGCCTGGGGACTCGTGGGTTGTACTTC. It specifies CASLGTRGLYF.

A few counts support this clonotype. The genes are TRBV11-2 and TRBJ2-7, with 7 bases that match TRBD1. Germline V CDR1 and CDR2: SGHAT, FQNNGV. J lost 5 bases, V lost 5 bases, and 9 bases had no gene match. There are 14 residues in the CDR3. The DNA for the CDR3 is TGTGCCAGCAGCCGAGGGGGCGCGGTGGACGAGCAGTACTTC. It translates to CASSRGGAVDEQYF.

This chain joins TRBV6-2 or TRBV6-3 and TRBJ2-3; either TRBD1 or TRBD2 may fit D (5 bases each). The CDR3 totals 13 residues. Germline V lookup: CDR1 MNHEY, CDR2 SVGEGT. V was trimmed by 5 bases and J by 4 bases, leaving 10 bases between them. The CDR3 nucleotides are TGTGCCAGCAGTAGGGACCCGGCAGATACGCAGTATTTT. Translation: CASSRDPADTQYF.

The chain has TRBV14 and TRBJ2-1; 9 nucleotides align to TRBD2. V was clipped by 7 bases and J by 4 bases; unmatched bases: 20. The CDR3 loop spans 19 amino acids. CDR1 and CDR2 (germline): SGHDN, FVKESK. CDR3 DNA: TGTGCCAGCAAAAAAACCCAAGAGAGCGGGAGGTCAAAATACAATGAGCAGTTCTTC. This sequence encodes CASKKTQESGRSKYNEQFF.

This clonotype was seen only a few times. CDR3 in amino acids: CASSPLAFGLAGAGANVLTF. DNA of the CDR3: TGTGCCAGCAGCCCCCTGGCCTTCGGGCTAGCGGGAGCTGGGGCCAACGTCCTGACTTTC. This chain uses TRBV7-3 with TRBJ2-6; 10 bases are a match to TRBD2. Germline loops: CDR1 SGHTA, CDR2 FQGTGA. This CDR3 contains 20 residues. The junction had 15 bases not matched to a gene; V was cut back by 5 bases and J by 2 bases.